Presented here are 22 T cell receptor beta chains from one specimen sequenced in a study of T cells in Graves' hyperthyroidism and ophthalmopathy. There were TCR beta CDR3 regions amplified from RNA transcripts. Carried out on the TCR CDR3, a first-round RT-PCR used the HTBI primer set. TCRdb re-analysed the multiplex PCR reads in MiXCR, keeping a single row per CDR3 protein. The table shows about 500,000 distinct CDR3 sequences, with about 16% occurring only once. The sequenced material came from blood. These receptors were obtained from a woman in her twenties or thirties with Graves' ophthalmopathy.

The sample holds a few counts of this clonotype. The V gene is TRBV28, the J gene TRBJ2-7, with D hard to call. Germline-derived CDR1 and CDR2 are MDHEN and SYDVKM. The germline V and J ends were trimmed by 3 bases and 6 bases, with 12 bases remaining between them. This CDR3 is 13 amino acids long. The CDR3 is CASSFQASSEQYF. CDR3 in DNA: TGTGCCAGCAGTTTCCAGGCATCGAGCGAGCAGTACTTC.

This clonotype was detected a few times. The DNA of the CDR3 is TGTGCCACCAGTGATTTCCTATTACCCTCCAATGAGCAGTTCTTC. This sequence encodes CATSDFLLPSNEQFF. J is TRBJ2-1 and V is TRBV24-1; D is undetermined. The germline gives CDR1 KGHDR, CDR2 SFDVKD. The CDR3 extends over 15 amino acids. The germline V and J ends were trimmed by 1 base and 6 bases, with 12 bases remaining between them.

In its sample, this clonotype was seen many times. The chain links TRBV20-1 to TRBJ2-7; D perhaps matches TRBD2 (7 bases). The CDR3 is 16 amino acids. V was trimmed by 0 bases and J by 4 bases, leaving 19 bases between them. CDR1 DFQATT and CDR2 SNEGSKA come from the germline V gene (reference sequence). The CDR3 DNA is TGCAGTGCTAGAGATCCGGGGGGCCGGGGAGCTTACGAGCAGTACTTC. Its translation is CSARDPGGRGAYEQYF.

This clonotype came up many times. In DNA form, the CDR3 reads TGTGCCAGCAGTTCTCGGGACGGGCGGAATGAGCAGTTCTTC. As protein: CASSSRDGRNEQFF. This chain joins TRBV6-5 and TRBJ2-1; possibly TRBD1 or TRBD2 for D (5 bases each). The germline V and J ends were trimmed by 4 bases and 7 bases, with 14 bases remaining between them. The CDR3 is 14 amino acids. From germline, CDR1 is MNHEY and CDR2 SVGAGI.

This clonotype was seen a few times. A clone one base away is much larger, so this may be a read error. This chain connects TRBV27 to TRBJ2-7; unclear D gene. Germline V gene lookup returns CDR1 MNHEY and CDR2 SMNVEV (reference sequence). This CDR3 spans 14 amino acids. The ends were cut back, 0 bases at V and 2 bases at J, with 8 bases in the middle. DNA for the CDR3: TGTGCCAGCAGTTTATCGGTCGAAACCTACGAGCAGTACTTC. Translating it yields CASSLSVETYEQYF.

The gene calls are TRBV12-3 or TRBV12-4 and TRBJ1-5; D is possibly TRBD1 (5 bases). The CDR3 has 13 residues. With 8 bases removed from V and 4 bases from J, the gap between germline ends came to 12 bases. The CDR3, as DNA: TGTGCCAGCCCTTCGGAGGGGAATCAGCCCCAGCATTTT. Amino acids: CASPSEGNQPQHF.

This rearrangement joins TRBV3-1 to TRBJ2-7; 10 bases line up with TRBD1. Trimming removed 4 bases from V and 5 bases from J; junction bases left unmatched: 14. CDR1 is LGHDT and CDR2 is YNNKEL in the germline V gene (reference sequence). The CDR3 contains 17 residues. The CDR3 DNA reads TGTGCCAGCAGCCCACAAAGACGACCGGGACAGGGGAACGAGCAGTACTTC. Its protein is CASSPQRRPGQGNEQYF.

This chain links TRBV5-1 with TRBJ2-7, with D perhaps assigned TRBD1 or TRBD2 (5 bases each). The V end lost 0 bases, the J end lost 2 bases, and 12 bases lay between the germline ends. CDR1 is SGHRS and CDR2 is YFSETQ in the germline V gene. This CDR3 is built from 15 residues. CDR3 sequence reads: CASSLVSGSPYEQYF. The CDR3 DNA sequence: TGCGCCAGCAGCTTGGTTTCAGGGAGCCCCTACGAGCAGTACTTC.

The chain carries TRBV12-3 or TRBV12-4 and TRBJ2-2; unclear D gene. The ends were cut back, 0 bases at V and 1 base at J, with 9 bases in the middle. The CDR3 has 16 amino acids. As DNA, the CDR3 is TGTGCCAGCAGTTTAGCCCCTTCAAGGAACACCGGGGAGCTGTTTTTT. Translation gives CASSLAPSRNTGELFF.

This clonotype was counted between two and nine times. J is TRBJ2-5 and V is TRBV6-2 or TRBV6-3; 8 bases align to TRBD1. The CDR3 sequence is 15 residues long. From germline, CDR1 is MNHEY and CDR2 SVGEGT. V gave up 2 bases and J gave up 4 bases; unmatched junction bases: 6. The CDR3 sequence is CASSYRDRLRETQYF. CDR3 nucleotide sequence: TGTGCCAGCAGTTACAGGGACAGGTTGCGAGAGACCCAGTACTTC.

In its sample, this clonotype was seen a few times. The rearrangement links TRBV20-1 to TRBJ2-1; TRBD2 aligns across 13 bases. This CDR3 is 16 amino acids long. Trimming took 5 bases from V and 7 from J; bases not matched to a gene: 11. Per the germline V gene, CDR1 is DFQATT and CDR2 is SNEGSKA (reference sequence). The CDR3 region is CSASRTSGRVGNEQFF. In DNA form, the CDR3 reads TGCAGTGCTTCCCGGACTAGCGGGAGAGTTGGGAATGAGCAGTTCTTC.

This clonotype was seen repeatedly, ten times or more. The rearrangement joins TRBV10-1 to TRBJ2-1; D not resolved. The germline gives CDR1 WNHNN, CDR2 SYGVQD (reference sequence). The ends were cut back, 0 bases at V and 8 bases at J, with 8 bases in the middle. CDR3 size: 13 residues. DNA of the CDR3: TGCGCCAGCAGTGAGTCCCCCGGAGATGAGCAGTTCTTC. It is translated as CASSESPGDEQFF.

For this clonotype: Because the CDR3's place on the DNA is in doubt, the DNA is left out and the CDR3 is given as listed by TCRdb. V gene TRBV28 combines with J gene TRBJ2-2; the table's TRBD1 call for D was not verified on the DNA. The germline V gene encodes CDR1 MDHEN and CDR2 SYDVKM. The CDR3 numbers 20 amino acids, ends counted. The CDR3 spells CASSSIYEQYFGPGTGELFF.

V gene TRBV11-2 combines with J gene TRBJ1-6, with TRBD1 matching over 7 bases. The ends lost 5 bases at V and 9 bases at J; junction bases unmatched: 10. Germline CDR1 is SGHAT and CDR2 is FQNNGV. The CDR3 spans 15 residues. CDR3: CASSALQGRGSPLHF. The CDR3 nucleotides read TGTGCCAGCAGCGCCCTACAGGGGAGAGGTTCACCCCTCCACTTT.

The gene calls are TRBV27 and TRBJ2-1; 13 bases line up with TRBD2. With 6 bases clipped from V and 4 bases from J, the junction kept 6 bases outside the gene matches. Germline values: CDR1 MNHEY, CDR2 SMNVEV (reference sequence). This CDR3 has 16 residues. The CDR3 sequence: CASSRGTSGNYNEQFF. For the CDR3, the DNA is TGTGCCAGCAGCCGGGGGACTAGCGGGAATTACAATGAGCAGTTCTTC.

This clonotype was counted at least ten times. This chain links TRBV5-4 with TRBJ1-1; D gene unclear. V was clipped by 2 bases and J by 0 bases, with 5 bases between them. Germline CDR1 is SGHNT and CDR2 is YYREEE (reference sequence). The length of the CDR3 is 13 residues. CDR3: CASSFMVNTEAFF. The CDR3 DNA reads TGTGCCAGCAGCTTTATGGTGAACACTGAAGCTTTCTTT.

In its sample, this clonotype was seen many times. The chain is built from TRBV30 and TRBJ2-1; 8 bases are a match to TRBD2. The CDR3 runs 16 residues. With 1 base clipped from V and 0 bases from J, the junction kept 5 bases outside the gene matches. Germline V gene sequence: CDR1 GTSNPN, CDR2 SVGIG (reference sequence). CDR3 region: CAWSGERGSSYNEQFF. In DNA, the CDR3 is TGTGCCTGGAGTGGTGAGCGGGGGAGCTCCTACAATGAGCAGTTCTTC.

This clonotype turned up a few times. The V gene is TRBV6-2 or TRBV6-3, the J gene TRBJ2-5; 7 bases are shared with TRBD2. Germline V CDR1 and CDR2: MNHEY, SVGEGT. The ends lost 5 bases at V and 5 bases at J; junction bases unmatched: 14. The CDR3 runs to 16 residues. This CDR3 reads CASSRGRDYGWETQYF. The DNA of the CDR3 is TGTGCCAGCAGTAGAGGAAGGGACTACGGGTGGGAGACCCAGTACTTC.

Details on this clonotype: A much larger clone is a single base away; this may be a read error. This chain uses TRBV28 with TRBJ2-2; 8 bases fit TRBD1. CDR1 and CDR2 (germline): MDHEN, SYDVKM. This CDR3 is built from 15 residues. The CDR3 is CASRGQGAGTGELLF. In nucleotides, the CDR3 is TGTGCCAGCAGGGGTCAGGGGGCGGGAACCGGGGAGCTGCTTTTT.

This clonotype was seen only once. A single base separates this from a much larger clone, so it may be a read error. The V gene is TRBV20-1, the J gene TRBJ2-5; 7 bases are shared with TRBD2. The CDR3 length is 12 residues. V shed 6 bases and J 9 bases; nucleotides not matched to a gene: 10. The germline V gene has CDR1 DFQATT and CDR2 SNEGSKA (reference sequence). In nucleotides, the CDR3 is TGCAGTGCGGACGGTCTTGGGGGGGCCCAGTACTTC. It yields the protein CSADGLGGAQYF.

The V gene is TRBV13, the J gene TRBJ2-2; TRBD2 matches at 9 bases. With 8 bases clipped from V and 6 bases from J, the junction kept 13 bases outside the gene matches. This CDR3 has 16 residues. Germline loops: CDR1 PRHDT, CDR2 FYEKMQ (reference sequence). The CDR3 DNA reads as TGTGCCAGCGCCGACCTTAGCGGGAGTAGGTCCGGGGAGCTGTTTTTT. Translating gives CASADLSGSRSGELFF.

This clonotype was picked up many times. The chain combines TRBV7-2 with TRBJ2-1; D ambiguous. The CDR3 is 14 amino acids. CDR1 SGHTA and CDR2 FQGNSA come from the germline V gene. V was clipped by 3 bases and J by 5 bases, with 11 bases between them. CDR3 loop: CASSLSPGDNEQFF. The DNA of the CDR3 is TGTGCCAGCAGCTTGTCCCCTGGAGACAATGAGCAGTTCTTC.